This TCR beta chain stems from a study of blood T cell repertoires in COVID-19 (dated by TCRdb to about 2020). Describing the broader study: Collaborator samples came from the United States, Italy and Spain and covered acute and convalescent phases of COVID-19. Samples were obtained from the ongoing ImmuneRACE study (first 160 participants) and from 1,254 subjects provided by 6 global collaborators. The material from the prospective study consisted of cDNA or gDNA derived from T cells, B-cell-depleted T cells, or PBMCs. Subjects who had been exposed to COVID-19, were actively infected with it, or had recovered from it provided the deeply sampled blood TCRbeta repertoires that made up the dataset. Where available, HLA class I and class II types were taken from metadata supplied by the sample provider and were not determined by assay-based typing. Nearly every sample came with metadata listing a de-identified subject ID, COVID-19 status, age in years and sex. The repertoires were released in a freely available public database intended as a resource for research on the immune response to SARS-CoV-2. Summary of the overall study and its limitations: The quantity of clinical and demographic metadata differed by source and by participant and was supplied without curation.

As for this clone: The specificity of this receptor is unknown. No quality values exist for individual bases; no much larger clone is one base distant.

Each collaborating institution followed its own protocols to collect whole blood in K2EDTA tubes. For TCRbeta analysis, collaborators shipped samples in one of three forms: frozen whole blood, isolated PBMCs, or DNA extracted from either of those sample types. Germline trimming: 6 bases from V, 3 bases from J; junction bases outside gene matches: 13. Including the terminal cysteine and phenylalanine, the CDR3 comprises 17 residues. Only the CDR3 DNA stays, 51 bases, in frame from base 1. Sequences SGHRS (CDR1) and YFSETQ (CDR2) are obtained from the germline V gene. TCRbeta CDR3 regions were amplified from genomic DNA by means of the immunoSEQ Assay, a bias-controlled multiplex PCR. The study's processing was this. Nucleated cell counts per sample were estimated from amplification of reference gene primers within the assay. To quantify the absolute abundance of each unique TCRbeta CDR3 rearrangement, sequence reads were collapsed and filtered. Productive Simpson clonality was computed per sample as the square root of Simpson's diversity index over productive rearrangements. TCRdb obtained this table from immuneACCESS and retained in-frame rearrangements with V and J assigned. These tables miss some clones; where compared with another copy, unresolved V genes account for less than half of the shortfall, and the remainder is unexplained. V and J calls and clone size are copied from that table; D and trimming were computed from the DNA. The sample yields approximately 46,000 clones; around 88% were counted once. The ten largest clonotypes hold roughly 3.9% of the sample.

The sequenced sample consisted of peripheral blood. This TCR was sampled from a human donor in a cohort sampled during active COVID-19. The V and J segments used are TRBV5-1 and TRBJ2-1; 9 middle bases align to TRBD2. The CDR3 protein is CASIPGSGRSFYNEQFF. The DNA sequence follows: TGCGCCAGCATTCCTGGGAGCGGGAGGTCTTTCTACAATGAGCAGTTCTTC.